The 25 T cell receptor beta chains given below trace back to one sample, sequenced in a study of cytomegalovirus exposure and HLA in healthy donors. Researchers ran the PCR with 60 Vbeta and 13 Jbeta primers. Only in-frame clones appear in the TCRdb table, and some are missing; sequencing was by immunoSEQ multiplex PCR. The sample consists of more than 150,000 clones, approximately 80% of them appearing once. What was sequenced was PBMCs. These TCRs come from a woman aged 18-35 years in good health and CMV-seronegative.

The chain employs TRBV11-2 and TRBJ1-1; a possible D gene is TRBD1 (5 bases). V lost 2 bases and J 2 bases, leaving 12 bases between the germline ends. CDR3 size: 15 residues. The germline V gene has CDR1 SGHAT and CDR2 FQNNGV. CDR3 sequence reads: CASSLWEGANTEAFF. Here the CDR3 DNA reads TGTGCCAGCAGCTTATGGGAAGGGGCAAACACTGAAGCTTTCTTT.

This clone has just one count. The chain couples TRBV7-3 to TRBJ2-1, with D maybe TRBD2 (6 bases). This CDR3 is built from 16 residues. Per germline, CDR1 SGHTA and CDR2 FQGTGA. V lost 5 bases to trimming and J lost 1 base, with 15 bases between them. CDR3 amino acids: CASSPGEDLSYNEQFF. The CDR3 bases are TGTGCCAGCAGCCCCGGGGAGGATCTTTCCTACAATGAGCAGTTCTTC. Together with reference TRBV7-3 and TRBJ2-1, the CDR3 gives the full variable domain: GAGVSQTPSNKVTEKGKYVELRCDPISGHTALYWYRQSLGQGPEFLIYFQGTGAADDSGLPNDRFFAVRPEGSVSTLKIQRTERGDSAVYLCASSPGEDLSYNEQFFGPGTRLTVL.

CDR3 DNA: TGTGCCAGCCTAGTTATGGGGGCCTATAGCAATCAGCCCCAGCATTTT. Its translation: CASLVMGAYSNQPQHF. This chain uses TRBV28 with TRBJ1-5, with a possible D match to TRBD1 (6 bases). Trimming removed 8 bases from V and 0 bases from J, with 17 bases in between. The germline V gene has CDR1 MDHEN and CDR2 SYDVKM. This CDR3 is 16 amino acids long.

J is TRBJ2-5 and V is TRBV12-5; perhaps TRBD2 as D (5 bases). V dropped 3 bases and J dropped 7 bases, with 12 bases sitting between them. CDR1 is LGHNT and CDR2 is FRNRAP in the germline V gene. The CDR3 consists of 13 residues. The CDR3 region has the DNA TGTGCTAGTGGTTTACGACTCAGCGGGACCCAGTACTTC. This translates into CASGLRLSGTQYF.

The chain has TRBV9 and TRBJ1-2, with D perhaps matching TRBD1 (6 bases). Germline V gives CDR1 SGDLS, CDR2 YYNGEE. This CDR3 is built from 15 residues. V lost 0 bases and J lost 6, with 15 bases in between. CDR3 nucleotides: TGTGCCAGCAGCGTAGAGGGAGGGGGGGTTCATGGCTACACCTTC. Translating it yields CASSVEGGGVHGYTF.

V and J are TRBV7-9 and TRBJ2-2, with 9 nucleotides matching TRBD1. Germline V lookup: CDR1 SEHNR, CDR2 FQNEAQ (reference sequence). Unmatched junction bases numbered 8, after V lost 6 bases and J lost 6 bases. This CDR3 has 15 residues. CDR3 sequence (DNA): TGTGCCAGCAGACGAGGGACAGGGACGGCCGGGGAGCTGTTTTTT. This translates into CASRRGTGTAGELFF.

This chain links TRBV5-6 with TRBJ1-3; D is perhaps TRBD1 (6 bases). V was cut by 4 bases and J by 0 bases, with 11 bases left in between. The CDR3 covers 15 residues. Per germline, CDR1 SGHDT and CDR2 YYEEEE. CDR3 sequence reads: CASSPGQISGNTIYF. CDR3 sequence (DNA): TGTGCCAGCAGCCCGGGACAAATCTCTGGAAACACCATATATTTT.

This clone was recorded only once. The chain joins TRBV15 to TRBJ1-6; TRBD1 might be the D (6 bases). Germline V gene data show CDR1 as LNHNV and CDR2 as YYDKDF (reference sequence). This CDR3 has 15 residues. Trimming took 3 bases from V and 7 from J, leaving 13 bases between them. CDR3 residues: CATSRRGLRNSPLHF. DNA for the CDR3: TGTGCCACCAGCAGGAGGGGGTTACGGAATTCACCCCTCCACTTT.

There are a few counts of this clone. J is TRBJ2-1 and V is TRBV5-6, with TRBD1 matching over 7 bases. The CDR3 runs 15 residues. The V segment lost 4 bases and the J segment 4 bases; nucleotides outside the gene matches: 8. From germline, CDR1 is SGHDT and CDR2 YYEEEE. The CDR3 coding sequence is TGTGCCAGCAGCAAAGGACCGGGACAGTACAATGAGCAGTTCTTC. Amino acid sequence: CASSKGPGQYNEQFF.

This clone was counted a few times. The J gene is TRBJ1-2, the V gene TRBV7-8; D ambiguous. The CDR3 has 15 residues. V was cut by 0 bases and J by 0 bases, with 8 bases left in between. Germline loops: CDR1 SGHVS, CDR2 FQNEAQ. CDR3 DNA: TGTGCCAGCAGCTTAGCGGCAGGTGCTAACTATGGCTACACCTTC. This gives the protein CASSLAAGANYGYTF.

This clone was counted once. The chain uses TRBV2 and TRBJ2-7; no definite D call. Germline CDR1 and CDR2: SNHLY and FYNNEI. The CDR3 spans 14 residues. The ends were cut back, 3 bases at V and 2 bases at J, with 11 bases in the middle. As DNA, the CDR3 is TGTGCCAGCAGTGATGGCGGTCCCCCCTACGAGCAGTACTTC. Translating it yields CASSDGGPPYEQYF.

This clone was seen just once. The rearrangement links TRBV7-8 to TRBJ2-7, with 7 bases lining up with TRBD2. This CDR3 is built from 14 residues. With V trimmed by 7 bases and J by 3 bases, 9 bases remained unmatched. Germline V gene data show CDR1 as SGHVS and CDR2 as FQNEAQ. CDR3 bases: TGTGCCAGCATCGCAAGCGGGGAGATCTACGAGCAGTACTTC. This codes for CASIASGEIYEQYF.

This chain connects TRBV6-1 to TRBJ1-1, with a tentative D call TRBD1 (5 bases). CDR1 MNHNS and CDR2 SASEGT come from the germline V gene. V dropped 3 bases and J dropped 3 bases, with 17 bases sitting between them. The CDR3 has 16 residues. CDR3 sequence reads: CASSEFGGGVDTEAFF. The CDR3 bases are TGTGCCAGCAGTGAGTTCGGGGGAGGGGTGGACACTGAAGCTTTCTTT.

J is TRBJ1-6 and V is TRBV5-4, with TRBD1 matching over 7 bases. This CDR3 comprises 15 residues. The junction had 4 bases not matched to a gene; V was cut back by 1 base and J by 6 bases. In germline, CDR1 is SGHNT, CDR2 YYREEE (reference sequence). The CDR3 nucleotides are TGTGCCAGCAGCTTGATGGGACAGCTTAATTCACCCCTCCACTTT. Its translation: CASSLMGQLNSPLHF.

The CDR3 sequence is CASSLSRGSEQYF. The CDR3, as DNA: TGTGCCAGCAGCTTATCTCGGGGATCCGAGCAGTACTTC. This rearrangement joins TRBV11-3 to TRBJ2-7; possible D gene TRBD2, 5 bases. CDR3 length: 13 residues. The germline gives CDR1 SGHNT, CDR2 YENEEA. V was shortened by 2 bases and J by 6 bases, with 11 bases between the two germline ends.

CDR3 residues: CASSPHTFYEQYF. CDR3 sequence (DNA): TGTGCCAGTAGTCCCCACACCTTCTACGAGCAGTACTTC. This chain links TRBV19 with TRBJ2-7; no reliable D call. Germline V gives CDR1 LNHDA, CDR2 SQIVND (reference sequence). The CDR3 is 13 amino acids. Trimming stripped 5 bases from V and 3 bases from J, with 11 bases between.

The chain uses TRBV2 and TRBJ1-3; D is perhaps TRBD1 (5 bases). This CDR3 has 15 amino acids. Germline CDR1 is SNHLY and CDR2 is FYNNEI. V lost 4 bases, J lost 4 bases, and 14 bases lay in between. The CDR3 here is CASSGGLHRGNTIYF. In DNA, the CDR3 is TGTGCCAGCAGTGGTGGGCTACACAGGGGAAACACCATATATTTT.

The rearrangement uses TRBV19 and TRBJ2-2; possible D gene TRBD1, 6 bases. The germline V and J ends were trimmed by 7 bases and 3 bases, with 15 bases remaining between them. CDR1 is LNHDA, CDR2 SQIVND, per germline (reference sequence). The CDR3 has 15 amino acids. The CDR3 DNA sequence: TGTGCCAGTATATTGGGGGCAGGGTACACCGGGGAGCTGTTTTTT. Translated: CASILGAGYTGELFF.

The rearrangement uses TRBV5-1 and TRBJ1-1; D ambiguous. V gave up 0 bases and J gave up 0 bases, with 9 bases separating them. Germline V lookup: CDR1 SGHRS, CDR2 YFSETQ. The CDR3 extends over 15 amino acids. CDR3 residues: CASSLEREVNTEAFF. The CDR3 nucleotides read TGCGCCAGCAGCTTGGAGCGGGAGGTGAACACTGAAGCTTTCTTT.

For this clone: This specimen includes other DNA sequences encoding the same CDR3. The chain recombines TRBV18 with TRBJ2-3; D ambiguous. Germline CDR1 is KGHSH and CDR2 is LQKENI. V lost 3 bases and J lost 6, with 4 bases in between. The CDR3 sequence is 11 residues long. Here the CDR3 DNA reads TGTGCCAGCTCACCTTCGGATACGCAGTATTTT. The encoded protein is CASSPSDTQYF. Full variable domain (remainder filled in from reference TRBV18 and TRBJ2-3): NAGVMQNPRHLVRRRGQEARLRCSPMKGHSHVYWYRQLPEEGLKFMVYLQKENIIDESGMPKERFSAEFPKEGPSILRIQQVVRGDSAAYFCASSPSDTQYFGPGTRLTVL.

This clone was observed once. The CDR3 spells CASSARGPKTRNEQFF. In DNA form, the CDR3 reads TGTGCCAGCAGCGCCAGGGGGCCCAAGACAAGAAATGAGCAGTTCTTC. The V and J genes are TRBV11-2 and TRBJ2-1; 8 positions match TRBD1. The CDR3 totals 16 residues. The V gene's germline CDR1 is SGHAT and CDR2 FQNNGV. Losses at the gene ends were 5 bases for V and 7 bases for J; bases not matched to a gene: 13.

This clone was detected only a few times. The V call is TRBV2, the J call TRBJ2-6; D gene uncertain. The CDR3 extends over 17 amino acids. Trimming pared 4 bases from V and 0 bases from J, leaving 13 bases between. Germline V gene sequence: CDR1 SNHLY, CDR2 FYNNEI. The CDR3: CASSGRSWSSGANVLTF. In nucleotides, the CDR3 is TGTGCCAGCAGTGGGCGTTCTTGGAGCTCTGGGGCCAACGTCCTGACTTTC. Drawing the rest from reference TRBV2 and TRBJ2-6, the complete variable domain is EPEVTQTPSHQVTQMGQEVILRCVPISNHLYFYWYRQILGQKVEFLVSFYNNEISEKSEIFDDQFSVERPDGSNFTLKIRSTKLEDSAMYFCASSGRSWSSGANVLTFGAGSRLTVL.

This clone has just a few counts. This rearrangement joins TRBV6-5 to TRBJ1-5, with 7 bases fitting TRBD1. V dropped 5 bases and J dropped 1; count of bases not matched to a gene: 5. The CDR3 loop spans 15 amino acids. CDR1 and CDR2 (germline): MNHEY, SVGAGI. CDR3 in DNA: TGTGCCAGCAGTCGACAGGGTCAGAGCAATCAGCCCCAGCATTTT. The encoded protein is CASSRQGQSNQPQHF.

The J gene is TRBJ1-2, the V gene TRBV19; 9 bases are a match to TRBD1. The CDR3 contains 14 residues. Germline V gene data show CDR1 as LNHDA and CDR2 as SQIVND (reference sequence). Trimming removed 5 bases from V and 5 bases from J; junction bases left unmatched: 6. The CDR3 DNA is TGTGCCAGTAGTGACCCGGGACAGGGATATGGCTACACCTTC. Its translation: CASSDPGQGYGYTF.

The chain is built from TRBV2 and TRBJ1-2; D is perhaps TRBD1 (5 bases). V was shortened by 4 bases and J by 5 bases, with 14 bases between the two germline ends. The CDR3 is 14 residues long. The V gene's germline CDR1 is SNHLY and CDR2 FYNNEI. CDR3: CASSGQGLGYGYTF. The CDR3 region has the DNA TGTGCCAGCAGTGGTCAGGGTCTGGGATATGGCTACACCTTC. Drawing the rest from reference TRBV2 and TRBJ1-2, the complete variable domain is EPEVTQTPSHQVTQMGQEVILRCVPISNHLYFYWYRQILGQKVEFLVSFYNNEISEKSEIFDDQFSVERPDGSNFTLKIRSTKLEDSAMYFCASSGQGLGYGYTFGSGTRLTVV.